The 21 T cell receptor beta chains reported below all come from one sample, sequenced in a study of blood T cell repertoires in COVID-19. The data were produced by immunoSEQ multiplex PCR, yet TCRdb's version contains in-frame clones alone and is incomplete. The table has about 66,000 clones, just under 90% seen once. The sample comprised peripheral blood. These TCRs come from a man aged 60-69 years with acute or convalescent COVID-19.

The chain carries TRBV5-6 and TRBJ1-2; TRBD1 matches 7 bases. The CDR3 is 14 residues long. Germline values: CDR1 SGHDT, CDR2 YYEEEE. The V and J ends lost 4 bases and 5 bases, in that order; junction bases with no gene match: 8. CDR3 sequence: CASSATGQTYGYTF. In nucleotides, the CDR3 is TGTGCCAGCAGCGCCACGGGACAGACGTATGGCTACACCTTC.

As regards this clone: Other nucleotide sequences from this sample produce the same CDR3. The chain couples TRBV7-8 to TRBJ1-5; the D gene is possibly TRBD1 (5 bases). Trimming removed 5 bases from V and 1 base from J, with 15 bases in between. Germline CDR1 reads SGHVS; CDR2 reads FQNEAQ. The CDR3 consists of 16 residues. For the CDR3, the DNA is TGTGCCAGCAGCCTCTTGGGGGGGTTGAGCAATCAGCCCCAGCATTTT. It yields the protein CASSLLGGLSNQPQHF.

The chain employs TRBV6-5 and TRBJ1-2; 7 bases line up with TRBD1. The CDR3 runs 14 residues. In germline, CDR1 is MNHEY, CDR2 SVGAGI. Trimming at V came to 6 bases and at J to 3 bases, leaving 7 bases not matched to a gene. CDR3 in amino acids: CASSLTGDDYGYTF. In nucleotides, the CDR3 is TGTGCCAGCAGCCTAACAGGGGACGACTATGGCTACACCTTC.

This rearrangement joins TRBV7-2 to TRBJ2-3; weak D call: TRBD2 (5 bases). The length of the CDR3 is 13 residues. Trimming shortened V by 5 bases and J by 4 bases, and 10 bases separated the two germline ends. Germline lookup yields CDR1 SGHTA and CDR2 FQGNSA. Written as DNA, the CDR3 is TGTGCCAGCAGCCGGATAGCGCCAGATACGCAGTATTTT. Encoded protein: CASSRIAPDTQYF.

This clone turned up a few times. The V gene is TRBV3-1 (or the pseudogene TRBV3-2), the J gene TRBJ2-7, with D possibly TRBD2 on 6 matching bases. CDR1 and CDR2 (germline): LGHDT, YNNKEL (reference sequence). The V gene lost 2 bases and the J gene lost 6 bases, with 14 bases spanning the gap. The CDR3 is made up of 14 amino acids. This CDR3 is CASSQSVRGGEQYF. CDR3 nucleotide sequence: TGTGCCAGCAGCCAATCCGTTAGGGGAGGCGAGCAGTACTTC.

This chain connects TRBV5-8 to TRBJ1-4; D gene ambiguous. The CDR3 has 15 amino acids. Per the germline V gene, CDR1 is SGHTS and CDR2 is YDEGEE. The V gene lost 0 bases and the J gene lost 4 bases, with 10 bases spanning the gap. CDR3 protein: CASSLEFRGNEKLFF. The CDR3 DNA sequence: TGTGCCAGCAGCTTGGAATTCCGCGGTAATGAAAAACTGTTTTTT.

The chain is built from TRBV5-6 and TRBJ2-5, with 9 bases fitting TRBD2. The germline V gene encodes CDR1 SGHDT and CDR2 YYEEEE. This CDR3 has 13 amino acids. V trimming: 5 bases; J trimming: 8 bases; junction bases outside the gene matches: 7. This chain's CDR3 is CASRAAGGPTQYF. In DNA form, the CDR3 reads TGTGCCAGCAGGGCGGCGGGAGGGCCCACCCAGTACTTC.

This chain uses TRBV5-8 with TRBJ1-1; D not certain. With 5 bases removed from V and 0 bases from J, the gap between germline ends came to 11 bases. This CDR3 has 14 amino acids. Germline-derived CDR1 and CDR2 are SGHTS and YDEGEE. The CDR3 protein is CASSVPFMNTEAFF. The CDR3 DNA follows: TGTGCCAGCAGTGTTCCATTCATGAACACTGAAGCTTTCTTT.

This sequence joins TRBV5-4 and TRBJ2-1; 9 bases fit TRBD1. V lost 8 bases to trimming and J lost 9 bases; unmatched junction nucleotides: 12. The length of the CDR3 is 14 residues. The germline gives CDR1 SGHNT, CDR2 YYREEE (reference sequence). The CDR3 sequence: CASRETGGYGEQFF. In DNA form, the CDR3 reads TGTGCCAGTCGGGAGACAGGGGGGTATGGTGAGCAGTTCTTC.

The CDR3 DNA is TGTGCCAGCAGTGAAGACGGGGGGGTTAATCAGCCCCAGCATTTT. Its protein product is CASSEDGGVNQPQHF. The V call is TRBV7-2, the J call TRBJ1-5, with D possibly matching TRBD1 (5 bases). This CDR3 has 15 amino acids. With 6 bases removed from V and 4 bases from J, the gap between germline ends came to 16 bases. Germline V gives CDR1 SGHTA, CDR2 FQGNSA. Variable domain in full (rest from reference TRBV7-2 and TRBJ1-5): GAGVSQSPSNKVTEKGKDVELRCDPISGHTALYWYRQSLGQGLEFLIYFQGNSAPDKSGLPSDRFSAERTGGSVSTLTIQRTQQEDSAVYLCASSEDGGVNQPQHFGDGTRLSIL.

The genes are TRBV6-1 and TRBJ1-5; TRBD1 matches at 10 bases. V shed 4 bases and J 6 bases; nucleotides not matched to a gene: 9. Per the germline V gene, CDR1 is MNHNS and CDR2 is SASEGT. The CDR3 is made up of 16 amino acids. The CDR3 here is CASSAGQGEFGQPQHF. The DNA for the CDR3 is TGTGCCAGCAGTGCCGGACAGGGGGAGTTCGGTCAGCCCCAGCATTTT.

This clone was seen more than once but under ten times. The chain uses TRBV18 and TRBJ1-1; D gene unclear. Germline CDR1 reads KGHSH; CDR2 reads LQKENI. V was shortened by 2 bases and J by 7 bases, with 8 bases between the two germline ends. CDR3 length equals 12 residues. The CDR3 DNA follows: TGTGCCAGCTCACCAGGACTGAATGAAGCTTTCTTT. Translated: CASSPGLNEAFF.

This chain links TRBV30 with TRBJ1-1; TRBD1 agrees at 7 bases. CDR1 and CDR2 (germline): GTSNPN, SVGIG (reference sequence). The trim removed 8 bases at V and 2 bases at J, leaving 8 bases unmatched. This CDR3 spans 13 amino acids. CDR3 DNA: TGTGCCGGTACGGGACAGACAAACACTGAAGCTTTCTTT. Its translation is CAGTGQTNTEAFF.

The gene calls are TRBV24-1 and TRBJ2-2; perhaps TRBD1 as D (5 bases). The CDR3 sequence is 15 residues long. Per germline, CDR1 KGHDR and CDR2 SFDVKD. The V end was cut by 5 bases, the J end by 0 bases, with 9 bases between. The CDR3 sequence: CATSVQGTNTGELFF. As DNA, the CDR3 is TGTGCCACCAGTGTCCAGGGTACGAACACCGGGGAGCTGTTTTTT.

V usage is TRBV19 and J usage is TRBJ1-2; TRBD1 matches at 10 bases. Germline CDR1 is LNHDA and CDR2 is SQIVND (reference sequence). V shed 5 bases and J 4 bases; nucleotides not matched to a gene: 13. The CDR3 spans 17 residues. Here the CDR3 reads CASSYLYPGQGTYGYTF. The CDR3 DNA reads as TGTGCCAGTAGTTACCTCTATCCGGGACAGGGGACCTATGGCTACACCTTC.

The chain employs TRBV4-1 and TRBJ1-6; D perhaps matches TRBD1 (5 bases). Germline V gene data show CDR1 as MGHRA and CDR2 as YSYEKL. The V gene lost 0 bases and the J gene lost 4 bases, with 13 bases spanning the gap. This CDR3 has 17 residues. CDR3 amino acids: CASSQDSVTAYNSPLHF. CDR3 coding DNA: TGCGCCAGCAGCCAAGATAGTGTGACAGCTTATAATTCACCCCTCCACTTT.

The chain is built from TRBV12-3 or TRBV12-4 and TRBJ1-1, with D perhaps TRBD1 (6 bases). Trimming took 7 bases from V and 0 from J, leaving 9 bases between them. This CDR3 comprises 13 residues. The chain's CDR3 is CASKDRLNTEAFF. The CDR3 nucleotides read TGTGCCAGCAAGGACAGACTGAACACTGAAGCTTTCTTT.

V usage is TRBV20-1 and J usage is TRBJ2-7, with 11 bases lining up with TRBD2. CDR1 is DFQATT, CDR2 SNEGSKA, per germline (reference sequence). This CDR3 is built from 16 residues. V shed 3 bases, J shed 3 bases, and the junction held 10 bases outside the gene matches. In DNA, the CDR3 is TGCAGTGCTAGTAAGGTAGCGGGGGGGTCTTTCTACGAGCAGTACTTC. Translated, it gives CSASKVAGGSFYEQYF.

The chain links TRBV3-1 (or the pseudogene TRBV3-2) to TRBJ1-3; TRBD1 is a possible D gene (6 bases). The CDR3 is made up of 13 amino acids. Germline V lookup: CDR1 LGHDT, CDR2 YNNKEL (reference sequence). V was trimmed by 4 bases and J by 4 bases, leaving 8 bases between them. CDR3 nucleotides: TGTGCCAGCAGCCTCGGGACAGGAAACACCATATATTTT. Its translation: CASSLGTGNTIYF.

This clone was recorded only once. The V gene is TRBV6-5, the J gene TRBJ1-1; TRBD1 matches 7 bases. From germline, CDR1 is MNHEY and CDR2 SVGAGI. The CDR3 runs to 13 residues. Trimming cost V 0 bases and J 7 bases; bases outside gene matches: 2. The CDR3 sequence is CASSYSGQIEAFF. The CDR3 region has the DNA TGTGCCAGCAGTTACTCGGGACAGATTGAAGCTTTCTTT.

Concerning this clone itself: The same CDR3 arises from other DNA sequences in this sample as well. V usage is TRBV3-1 (or the pseudogene TRBV3-2) and J usage is TRBJ2-5, with a tentative D call TRBD1 (6 bases). Germline CDR1 and CDR2: LGHDT and YNNKEL (reference sequence). V was cut by 2 bases and J by 1 base, with 11 bases left in between. The CDR3 loop spans 15 amino acids. This chain's CDR3 is CASSQRRGGQETQYF. CDR3 bases: TGTGCCAGCAGCCAAAGGAGAGGGGGCCAAGAGACCCAGTACTTC.